These 13 T cell receptor beta chains were all obtained from the same sample, sequenced in a study of patients and donors after allogeneic stem cell transplantation (dated by TCRdb to 2020 to 2022). The library was made by RT-PCR. Instrument used: NextSeq 550. TCRdb reran the public reads through fastp at Q25 and MiXCR, keeping productive beta chains. Under each unique CDR3 protein, matching rows form one entry showing the most common genes and DNA. The sample data list about 960,000 distinct CDR3 sequences, and under 20% of these were observed just once. Under 6.5% of the sample comes from the top ten. The sample was blood, either unsorted or a sorted T cell fraction (not recorded which). The source is a human donor who was either an allogeneic HSCT recipient or a stem cell or donor lymphocyte infusion donor (not recorded which). It is not recorded whose cells these are; they may come from a transplant donor.

This clonotype has just a few counts. V gene TRBV27 combines with J gene TRBJ2-1; TRBD2 agrees at 12 bases. CDR3 length: 20 amino acids. V gave up 0 bases and J gave up 0 bases; unmatched junction bases: 9. CDR1 MNHEY and CDR2 SMNVEV come from the germline V gene (reference sequence). The DNA of the CDR3 is TGTGCCAGCAGTTTATCGGGGAGACTAGCGGGGGCTCGCTCCTACAATGAGCAGTTCTTC. It encodes CASSLSGRLAGARSYNEQFF.

The V and J genes are TRBV6-2 or TRBV6-3 and TRBJ1-2, with TRBD1 matching over 7 bases. In germline, CDR1 is MNHEY, CDR2 SVGEGT. This CDR3 region has 13 residues. The V gene end was trimmed by 7 bases and the J gene end by 4 bases; junction bases not matched to a gene: 6. This CDR3 reads CASMEGGIYGYTF. As DNA, the CDR3 is TGTGCCAGCATGGAAGGGGGCATCTATGGCTACACCTTC.

The CDR3 sequence is CASSDRGGGIYGYTF. The CDR3 DNA follows: TGCGCCAGCAGCGACCGAGGGGGAGGGATTTATGGCTACACCTTC. The chain uses TRBV4-3 and TRBJ1-2, with TRBD1 as a possible D gene (6 bases). Per germline, CDR1 LGHNA and CDR2 YSLEER. The V end lost 5 bases, the J end lost 5 bases, and 18 bases lay between the germline ends. The CDR3 covers 15 residues.

This clonotype was seen more than once but under ten times. The chain carries TRBV6-5 and TRBJ2-7; 7 bases map to TRBD1. This CDR3 comprises 15 residues. Trimming removed 0 bases from V and 4 bases from J; junction bases left unmatched: 6. Germline CDR1 MNHEY, CDR2 SVGAGI. The CDR3 DNA sequence: TGTGCCAGCAGTTACTCCCGGGACAGACGATACGAGCAGTACTTC. Translating gives CASSYSRDRRYEQYF.

This clonotype was counted only a few times. V gene TRBV12-3 or TRBV12-4 combines with J gene TRBJ2-1, with TRBD2 as a possible D gene (5 bases). V was shortened by 6 bases and J by 8 bases, with 17 bases between the two germline ends. The CDR3 sequence is 14 residues long. The CDR3 loop is CASRKDSAPHEQFF. The CDR3 nucleotides read TGTGCCAGCAGGAAGGACTCAGCCCCCCATGAGCAGTTCTTC.

In this sample, this clonotype turned up many times. The chain links TRBV12-3 or TRBV12-4 to TRBJ2-7; D remains ambiguous. There are 12 residues in the CDR3. V gave up 5 bases and J gave up 4 bases, with 9 bases separating them. The CDR3 reads CASSSSTYEQYF. DNA for the CDR3: TGTGCCAGCAGTAGTAGCACGTACGAGCAGTACTTC.

Concerning this clonotype: The DNA is omitted, as the CDR3 cannot be located on it reliably, and the CDR3 follows TCRdb's listing. The chain joins TRBV6-5 to TRBJ1-1; TRBD1 reflects the table's D call only, with no check against the DNA. Germline values: CDR1 MNHEY, CDR2 SVGAGI. The CDR3 numbers 15 amino acids, ends counted. The chain's CDR3 is CASSSSDRGIAEAFF.

The rearrangement uses TRBV7-6 and TRBJ1-5; D is possibly TRBD1 (5 bases). The germline gives CDR1 SGHVS, CDR2 FNYEAQ. Trimming removed 5 bases from V and 2 bases from J, with 13 bases in between. This CDR3 is 15 amino acids long. CDR3 sequence: CASSPSTGGNQPQHF. In DNA form, the CDR3 reads TGTGCCAGCAGCCCCAGCACGGGGGGCAATCAGCCCCAGCATTTT.

The genes are TRBV24-1 and TRBJ2-6; the match to TRBD1 covers 10 bases. Germline values: CDR1 KGHDR, CDR2 SFDVKD. J gave up 1 base and V 5 bases, and 4 bases lay outside the gene matches. This CDR3 has 17 amino acids. The CDR3 bases are TGTGCCACCAGTGGGGGACAGGGGTCTTCTGGGGCCAACGTCCTGACTTTC. It specifies CATSGGQGSSGANVLTF.

The chain joins TRBV27 to TRBJ2-7, with 12 bases aligning to TRBD2. V lost 3 bases, J lost 7 bases, and 10 bases stayed unmatched. This CDR3 spans 16 amino acids. CDR1 is MNHEY, CDR2 SMNVEV, per germline (reference sequence). The CDR3 nucleotides read TGTGCCAGCAGTTTGGGGCTAGCGGGAGGGCCGGGGGAGCAGTACTTC. The encoded protein is CASSLGLAGGPGEQYF.

The chain has TRBV29-1 and TRBJ2-5; possibly TRBD2 for D (6 bases). CDR1 SQVTM and CDR2 ANQGSEA come from the germline V gene. V shed 5 bases and J shed 3 bases, with 10 bases lying between them. The CDR3 runs to 12 residues. CDR3 nucleotides: TGCAGCGTTAGTTCGGGGGAAGAGACCCAGTACTTC. Encoded protein: CSVSSGEETQYF. Complete variable domain (other parts from reference TRBV29-1 and TRBJ2-5): SAVISQKPSRDICQRGTSLTIQCQVDSQVTMMFWYRQQPGQSLTLIATANQGSEATYESGFVIDKFPISRPNLTFSTLTVSNMSPEDSSIYLCSVSSGEETQYFGPGTRLLVL.

The genes are TRBV19 and TRBJ2-7, with D perhaps TRBD1 (6 bases). The CDR3 runs to 15 residues. Germline-derived CDR1 and CDR2 are LNHDA and SQIVND (reference sequence). V was clipped by 4 bases and J by 5 bases, with 18 bases between them. The CDR3 DNA reads TGTGCCAGTAGTAATTCGGGCAGGGGTGGCAACGAGCAGTACTTC. Protein product: CASSNSGRGGNEQYF.

This clonotype turned up a few times. The rearrangement links TRBV7-9 to TRBJ2-5, with D possibly being TRBD2 (5 bases). CDR1 SEHNR and CDR2 FQNEAQ come from the germline V gene (reference sequence). With 5 bases removed from V and 3 bases from J, the gap between germline ends came to 22 bases. The CDR3 consists of 17 residues. The CDR3 region has the DNA TGTGCCAGCAGCCTCAGAGGGAACCACCGCGGCAAAGAGACCCAGTACTTC. It specifies CASSLRGNHRGKETQYF. The whole variable domain, remainder taken from reference TRBV7-9 and TRBJ2-5, is DTGVSQNPRHKITKRGQNVTFRCDPISEHNRLYWYRQTLGQGPEFLTYFQNEAQLEKSRLLSDRFSAERPKGSFSTLEIQRTEQGDSAMYLCASSLRGNHRGKETQYFGPGTRLLVL.